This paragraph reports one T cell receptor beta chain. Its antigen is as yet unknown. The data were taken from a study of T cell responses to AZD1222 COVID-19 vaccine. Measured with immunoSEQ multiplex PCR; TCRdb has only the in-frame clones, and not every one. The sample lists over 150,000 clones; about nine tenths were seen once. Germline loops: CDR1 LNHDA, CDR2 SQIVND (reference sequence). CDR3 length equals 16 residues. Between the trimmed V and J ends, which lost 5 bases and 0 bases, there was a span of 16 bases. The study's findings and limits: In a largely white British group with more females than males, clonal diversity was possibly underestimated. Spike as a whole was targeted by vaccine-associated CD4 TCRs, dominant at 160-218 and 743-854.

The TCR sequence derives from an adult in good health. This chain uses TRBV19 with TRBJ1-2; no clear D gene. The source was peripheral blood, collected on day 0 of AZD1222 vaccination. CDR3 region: CASSPKWQDPNYGYTF. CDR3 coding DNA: TGTGCCAGTAGTCCAAAATGGCAGGACCCTAACTATGGCTACACCTTC.